This entry lists 21 T cell receptor beta chains sequenced from one sample in a study of long-term antiretroviral therapy in people with HIV. It was version v3.0 of the immunoSEQ assay that was run at survey level. TCRdb's copy holds only in-frame clones and misses some; the assay was immunoSEQ multiplex PCR. The sample shows 35,000 to 45,000 clones, roughly 87% of them seen only once. The sample consisted of unsorted PBMCs, taken 1 year after starting antiretroviral therapy. Receptors originate from a man younger than 35 with HIV.

The chain has TRBV27 and TRBJ2-7, with D unclear. V lost 8 bases and J lost 2, with 31 bases in between. Germline lookup yields CDR1 MNHEY and CDR2 SMNVEV (reference sequence). The CDR3 runs to 19 residues. The CDR3 here is CASRTQVLGRSRFAYEQYF. In nucleotides, the CDR3 is TGTGCCAGCCGAACGCAAGTTCTGGGCCGCTCAAGGTTTGCCTACGAGCAGTACTTC.

The CDR3 spells CASSLRTGDNEQFF. The CDR3 bases are TGCGCCAGCAGCCTCCGGACAGGGGATAATGAGCAGTTCTTC. The V and J genes are TRBV5-1 and TRBJ2-1, with 9 bases aligning to TRBD1. This CDR3 region has 14 residues. V trimming: 4 bases; J trimming: 7 bases; junction bases outside the gene matches: 6. Germline CDR1 reads SGHRS; CDR2 reads YFSETQ.

This clone was counted between two and nine times. The rearrangement uses TRBV7-9 and TRBJ1-5; D gene ambiguous. Germline V lookup: CDR1 SEHNR, CDR2 FQNEAQ (reference sequence). V was trimmed by 3 bases and J by 4 bases, leaving 10 bases between them. CDR3 length: 14 residues. CDR3 amino acids: CASSLSTLNQPQHF. The CDR3 bases are TGTGCCAGCAGCTTGTCGACACTTAATCAGCCCCAGCATTTT.

This clone was seen a handful of times. The chain links TRBV7-9 to TRBJ2-7, with D uncertain. The CDR3 loop spans 14 amino acids. CDR1 and CDR2 (germline): SEHNR, FQNEAQ (reference sequence). The ends were cut back, 2 bases at V and 2 bases at J, with 10 bases in the middle. CDR3 protein: CASSLLGQPYEQYF. CDR3 coding DNA: TGTGCCAGCAGCTTACTAGGGCAGCCCTACGAGCAGTACTTC.

The chain joins TRBV12-5 to TRBJ2-2, with 8 bases fitting TRBD1. The length of the CDR3 is 15 residues. Germline trimming cut 9 bases from V and 0 bases from J; bases unmatched to any gene: 6. Germline V lookup: CDR1 LGHNT, CDR2 FRNRAP. The CDR3 region is CASVGQGANTGELFF. The CDR3 DNA sequence: TGTGCTAGCGTCGGACAGGGAGCGAACACCGGGGAGCTGTTTTTT.

The chain links TRBV2 to TRBJ1-1, with D hard to call. CDR1 is SNHLY and CDR2 is FYNNEI in the germline V gene. The ends were cut back, 2 bases at V and 2 bases at J, with 9 bases in the middle. This CDR3 region has 14 residues. Here the CDR3 reads CASSEYRGNTEAFF. The DNA for the CDR3 is TGTGCCAGCAGTGAATATCGAGGCAACACTGAAGCTTTCTTT. The variable domain in full, with the rest retrieved from reference TRBV2 and TRBJ1-1, is EPEVTQTPSHQVTQMGQEVILRCVPISNHLYFYWYRQILGQKVEFLVSFYNNEISEKSEIFDDQFSVERPDGSNFTLKIRSTKLEDSAMYFCASSEYRGNTEAFFGQGTRLTVV.

The genes are TRBV5-6 and TRBJ2-1; 10 nucleotides match TRBD1. The CDR3 runs to 19 residues. V lost 2 bases, J lost 0 bases, and 11 bases stayed unmatched. Germline CDR1 and CDR2: SGHDT and YYEEEE. The CDR3 protein is CASSFDRGRGGDSYNEQFF. As DNA, the CDR3 is TGTGCCAGCAGCTTTGACAGGGGGCGAGGGGGTGACTCCTACAATGAGCAGTTCTTC.

The chain carries TRBV5-5 and TRBJ1-1; D is perhaps TRBD1 (5 bases). V lost 0 bases, J lost 5 bases, and 14 bases lay in between. CDR3 size: 15 residues. The germline CDR1 and CDR2 sequences are SGHKS and YYEKEE (reference sequence). The CDR3: CASSLDMAGKTEAFF. The CDR3 DNA follows: TGTGCCAGCAGCTTGGATATGGCAGGGAAGACTGAAGCTTTCTTT. Together with reference TRBV5-5 and TRBJ1-1, the CDR3 gives the full variable domain: DAGVTQSPTHLIKTRGQQVTLRCSPISGHKSVSWYQQVLGQGPQFIFQYYEKEERGRGNFPDRFSARQFPNYSSELNVNALLLGDSALYLCASSLDMAGKTEAFFGQGTRLTVV.

This chain uses TRBV7-8 with TRBJ1-5; 9 bases agree with TRBD1. V lost 6 bases and J lost 4; bases outside the gene matches: 7. Germline V CDR1 and CDR2: SGHVS, FQNEAQ. The CDR3 spans 15 residues. Here the CDR3 DNA reads TGTGCCAGCAGGCCAGGGACAGGGAGGAATCAGCCCCAGCATTTT. This encodes CASRPGTGRNQPQHF.

This clone has just one count. The genes are TRBV9 and TRBJ1-2; possible D gene TRBD1, 6 bases. In germline, CDR1 is SGDLS, CDR2 YYNGEE. The CDR3 is made up of 13 amino acids. V lost 3 bases to trimming and J lost 9 bases, with 15 bases between them. The CDR3 DNA reads TGTGCCAGCAGCGGACCGGGGGGCGATAGCTACACCTTC. Its translation is CASSGPGGDSYTF.

V usage is TRBV28 and J usage is TRBJ1-2, with TRBD1 as a possible D gene (6 bases). The CDR3 consists of 13 residues. Per germline, CDR1 MDHEN and CDR2 SYDVKM. Deletions cut 4 bases from V and 1 base from J, with 7 bases between. This CDR3 reads CASSYRVNYGYTF. The DNA for the CDR3 is TGTGCCAGCAGTTACAGGGTTAACTATGGCTACACCTTC.

The chain joins TRBV19 to TRBJ2-3; D gene unclear. Trimming left V 5 bases short and J 5 bases short, with 14 bases between. This CDR3 is built from 14 residues. Germline CDR1 LNHDA, CDR2 SQIVND (reference sequence). CDR3 DNA sequence: TGTGCCAGTAGTCCAGGACCGGCGATAGATACGCAGTATTTT. It encodes CASSPGPAIDTQYF.

The chain combines TRBV5-4 with TRBJ2-4; D is unclear. V was trimmed by 2 bases and J by 8 bases, leaving 14 bases between them. Germline V gives CDR1 SGHNT, CDR2 YYREEE (reference sequence). The CDR3 has 14 residues. CDR3 residues: CASSLAKGQDIQYF. The DNA of the CDR3 is TGTGCCAGCAGCTTAGCGAAAGGGCAGGACATTCAGTACTTC.

The chain recombines TRBV14 with TRBJ2-5, with 11 positions matching TRBD2. Trimming cost V 0 bases and J 4 bases; bases outside gene matches: 4. This CDR3 contains 16 residues. The germline V gene encodes CDR1 SGHDN and CDR2 FVKESK. The CDR3 spells CASSQERLAGRETQYF. DNA of the CDR3: TGTGCCAGCAGCCAAGAGAGACTAGCGGGACGAGAGACCCAGTACTTC.

The chain links TRBV7-9 to TRBJ1-2; D perhaps matches TRBD1 (6 bases). The CDR3 covers 13 residues. The V end lost 5 bases, the J end lost 4 bases, and 11 bases lay between the germline ends. The germline CDR1 and CDR2 sequences are SEHNR and FQNEAQ (reference sequence). The CDR3 loop is CASSPDSFYGYTF. The CDR3 nucleotides read TGTGCCAGCAGCCCGGACAGTTTCTATGGCTACACCTTC.

The CDR3 loop is CASSYSGATGELFF. CDR3 sequence (DNA): TGTGCCAGCAGCTATTCAGGGGCCACCGGGGAGCTGTTTTTT. The chain has TRBV7-9 and TRBJ2-2; possible D gene TRBD1, 6 bases. V gave up 4 bases and J gave up 4 bases, with 10 bases separating them. This CDR3 region has 14 residues. The germline V gene encodes CDR1 SEHNR and CDR2 FQNEAQ (reference sequence).

The chain employs TRBV11-2 and TRBJ1-1; 7 bases line up with TRBD1. J lost 1 base, V lost 7 bases, and 3 bases had no gene match. In germline, CDR1 is SGHAT, CDR2 FQNNGV. The CDR3 is 13 residues long. DNA of the CDR3: TGTGCCAGCAACAGGGGACAGAACACTGAAGCTTTCTTT. This translates into CASNRGQNTEAFF.

CDR3 sequence: CATLKTGLTYEQYF. The CDR3 coding sequence is TGTGCCACCTTAAAGACAGGGCTCACCTACGAGCAGTACTTC. The chain joins TRBV18 to TRBJ2-7; TRBD1 matches 7 bases. The germline CDR1 and CDR2 sequences are KGHSH and LQKENI. V shed 10 bases, J shed 2 bases, and the junction held 11 bases outside the gene matches. This CDR3 has 14 amino acids.

CDR3: CASSSSQHSYQETQYF. As DNA, the CDR3 is TGTGCCAGCAGTTCCTCCCAACACTCGTACCAAGAGACCCAGTACTTC. The chain employs TRBV6-5 and TRBJ2-5; D unresolved. The ends were cut back, 4 bases at V and 0 bases at J, with 15 bases in the middle. Germline-derived CDR1 and CDR2 are MNHEY and SVGAGI. The CDR3 length is 16 residues.

The genes are TRBV4-1 and TRBJ2-2; possibly TRBD1 or TRBD2 for D (5 bases each). This CDR3 comprises 17 residues. The germline V gene encodes CDR1 MGHRA and CDR2 YSYEKL. Trimming shortened V by 4 bases and J by 1 base, and 16 bases separated the two germline ends. The CDR3 DNA follows: TGCGCCAGCAGCCGGGGGAACCTTCGGCGGAACACCGGGGAGCTGTTTTTT. This codes for CASSRGNLRRNTGELFF.

The V and J genes are TRBV27 and TRBJ2-1; tentatively, D is TRBD2 (5 bases). CDR1 and CDR2 from the germline V gene are MNHEY and SMNVEV (reference sequence). Trimming stripped 3 bases from V and 7 bases from J, with 7 bases between. The CDR3 is 12 amino acids. For the CDR3, the DNA is TGTGCCAGCAGTTTCTCGGGGAATGAGCAGTTCTTC. Its protein is CASSFSGNEQFF.